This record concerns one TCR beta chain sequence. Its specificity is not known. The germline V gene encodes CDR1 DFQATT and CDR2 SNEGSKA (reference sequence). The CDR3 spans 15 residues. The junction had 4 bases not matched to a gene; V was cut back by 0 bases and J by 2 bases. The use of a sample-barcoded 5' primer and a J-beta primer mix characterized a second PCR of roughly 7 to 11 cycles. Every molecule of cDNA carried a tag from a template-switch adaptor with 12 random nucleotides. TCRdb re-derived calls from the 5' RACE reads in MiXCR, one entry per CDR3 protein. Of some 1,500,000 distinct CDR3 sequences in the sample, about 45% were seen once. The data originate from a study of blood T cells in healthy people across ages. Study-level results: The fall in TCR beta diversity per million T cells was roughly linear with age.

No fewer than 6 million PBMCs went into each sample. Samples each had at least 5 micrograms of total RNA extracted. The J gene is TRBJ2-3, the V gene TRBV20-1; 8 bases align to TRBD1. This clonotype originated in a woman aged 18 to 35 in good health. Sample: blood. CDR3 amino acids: CSARETGDPTDTQYF. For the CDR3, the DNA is TGCAGTGCTAGAGAGACAGGGGACCCCACAGATACGCAGTATTTT.